This T cell receptor beta chain comes out of a study of regulatory T cells in long-lasting Graves disease. Whole-study findings and limits: Only peripheral blood was studied, not thyroid tissue.

The time point is: newly diagnosed GD, antithyroid drugs for less than 3 months. The TCR library was made from RNA extracted from PBMCs. The EDTA tubes were filled with about 10 milliliters of drawn peripheral blood. This clonotype was counted many times. Its target is unknown. iRepertoire HTBI primers and Arm-PCR of CDR3 regions built TCR beta libraries. TCRdb recomputed calls from the multiplex PCR reads with MiXCR, one row per CDR3 protein. The table includes under 400,000 distinct CDR3 sequences, 16% detected once. The same data also contributed to another study, on T cells in Graves' hyperthyroidism and ophthalmopathy. That study adds: Diagnoses used clinical symptoms, serum thyroxine and TRAb, thyroid ultrasound and orbital computed tomography. Blood held most thyroid clonotypes expanded above 0.001 frequency.

The material sequenced was peripheral blood mononuclear cells (PBMCs), taken at new diagnosis, from a patient treated with antithyroid drugs. The TCR originated in a man between 40 and 49 years old with Graves disease.

This CDR3 reads CASSLDRNGETQYF. DNA of the CDR3: TGTGCCAGCTCACTGGACAGGAACGGGGAGACCCAGTACTTC. The chain recombines TRBV18 with TRBJ2-5, with 7 bases lining up with TRBD1. This CDR3 has 14 amino acids. The V and J ends lost 4 bases and 5 bases, in that order; junction bases with no gene match: 7. Germline V gene sequence: CDR1 KGHSH, CDR2 LQKENI.